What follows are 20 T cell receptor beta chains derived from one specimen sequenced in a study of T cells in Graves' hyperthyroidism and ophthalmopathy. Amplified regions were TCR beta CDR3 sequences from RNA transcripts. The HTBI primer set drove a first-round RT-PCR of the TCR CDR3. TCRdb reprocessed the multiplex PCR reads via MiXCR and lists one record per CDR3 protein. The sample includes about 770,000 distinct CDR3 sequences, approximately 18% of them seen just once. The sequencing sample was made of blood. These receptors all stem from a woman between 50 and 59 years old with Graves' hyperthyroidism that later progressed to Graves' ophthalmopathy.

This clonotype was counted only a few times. CDR3: CAIRENSGGRTDTQYF. CDR3 in DNA: TGTGCCATCAGAGAAAATAGCGGGGGCCGCACAGATACGCAGTATTTT. The V gene is TRBV10-3, the J gene TRBJ2-3; 9 bases line up with TRBD2. Unmatched junction bases numbered 8, after V lost 6 bases and J lost 1 base. Germline V gene lookup returns CDR1 ENHRY and CDR2 SYGVKD. The CDR3 extends over 16 amino acids.

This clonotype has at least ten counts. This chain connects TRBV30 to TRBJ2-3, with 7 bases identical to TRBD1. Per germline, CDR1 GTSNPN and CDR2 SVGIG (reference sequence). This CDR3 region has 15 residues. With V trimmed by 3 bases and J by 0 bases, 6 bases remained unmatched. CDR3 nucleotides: TGTGCCTGGAGCCAAGGACAGGTTAGCACAGATACGCAGTATTTT. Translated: CAWSQGQVSTDTQYF. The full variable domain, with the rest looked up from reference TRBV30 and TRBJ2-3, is SQTIHQWPATLVQPVGSPLSLECTVEGTSNPNLYWYRQAAGRGLQLLFYSVGIGQISSEVPQNLSASRPQDRQFILSSKKLLLSDSGFYLCAWSQGQVSTDTQYFGPGTRLTVL.

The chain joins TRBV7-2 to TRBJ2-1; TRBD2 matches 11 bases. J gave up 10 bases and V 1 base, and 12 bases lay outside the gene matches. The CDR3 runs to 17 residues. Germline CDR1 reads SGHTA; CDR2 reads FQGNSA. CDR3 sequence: CASSLDSASGGLKEQFF. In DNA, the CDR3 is TGTGCCAGCAGCTTAGACTCGGCTAGCGGGGGGCTAAAAGAGCAGTTCTTC.

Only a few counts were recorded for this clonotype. The CDR3 region has the DNA TGTGCCACCACGGACTCCGTGTCCTCTGGAAACACCATATATTTT. It encodes CATTDSVSSGNTIYF. V is TRBV12-3 or TRBV12-4 and J is TRBJ1-3; no clear D gene. The CDR3 has 15 amino acids. V was pared by 10 bases and J by 0 bases, with 16 bases between.

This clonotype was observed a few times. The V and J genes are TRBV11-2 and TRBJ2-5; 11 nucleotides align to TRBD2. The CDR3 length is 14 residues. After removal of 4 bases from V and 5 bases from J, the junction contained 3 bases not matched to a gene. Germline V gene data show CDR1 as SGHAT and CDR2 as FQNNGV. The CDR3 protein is CASSWLAGGETQYF. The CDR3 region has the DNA TGTGCCAGCAGCTGGTTAGCGGGGGGGGAGACCCAGTACTTC.

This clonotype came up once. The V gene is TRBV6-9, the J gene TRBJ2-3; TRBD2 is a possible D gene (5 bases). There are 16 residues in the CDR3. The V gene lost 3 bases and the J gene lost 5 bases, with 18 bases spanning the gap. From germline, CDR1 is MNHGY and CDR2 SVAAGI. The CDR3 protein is CASSYGSEPARDTQYF. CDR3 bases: TGTGCCAGCAGTTACGGTAGCGAGCCCGCAAGAGATACGCAGTATTTT.

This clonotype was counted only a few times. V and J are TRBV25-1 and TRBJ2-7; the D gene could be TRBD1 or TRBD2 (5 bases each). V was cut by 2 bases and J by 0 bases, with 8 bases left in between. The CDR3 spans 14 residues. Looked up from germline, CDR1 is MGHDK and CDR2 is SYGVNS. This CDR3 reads CASSETGPSYEQYF. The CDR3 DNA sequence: TGTGCCAGCAGTGAAACGGGGCCCTCCTACGAGCAGTACTTC.

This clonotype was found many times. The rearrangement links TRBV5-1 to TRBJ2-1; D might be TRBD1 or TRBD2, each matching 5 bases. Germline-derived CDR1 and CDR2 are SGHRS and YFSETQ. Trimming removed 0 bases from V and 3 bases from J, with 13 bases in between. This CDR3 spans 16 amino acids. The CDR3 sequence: CASSLVEGQGYNEQFF. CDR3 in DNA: TGCGCCAGCAGCTTGGTAGAGGGGCAAGGCTACAATGAGCAGTTCTTC.

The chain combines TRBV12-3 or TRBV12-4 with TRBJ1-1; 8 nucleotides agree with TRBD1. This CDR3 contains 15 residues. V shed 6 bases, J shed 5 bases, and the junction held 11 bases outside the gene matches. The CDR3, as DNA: TGTGCCAGCAGCCCTTCTAACAGGGGGAGAACTGAAGCTTTCTTT. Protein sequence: CASSPSNRGRTEAFF.

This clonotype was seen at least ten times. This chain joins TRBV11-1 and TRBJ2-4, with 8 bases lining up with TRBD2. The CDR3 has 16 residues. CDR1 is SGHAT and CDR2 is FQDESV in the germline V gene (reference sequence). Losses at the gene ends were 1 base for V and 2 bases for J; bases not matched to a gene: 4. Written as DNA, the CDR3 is TGTGCCAGCAGCTTAGTCGGGGGGGCCCCCAAAAACATTCAGTACTTC. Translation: CASSLVGGAPKNIQYF.

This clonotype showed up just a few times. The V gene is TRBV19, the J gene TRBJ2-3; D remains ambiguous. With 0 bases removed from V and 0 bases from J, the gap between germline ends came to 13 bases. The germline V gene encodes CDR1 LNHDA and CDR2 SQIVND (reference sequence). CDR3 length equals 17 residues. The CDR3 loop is CASSIDPWQSSTDTQYF. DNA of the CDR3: TGTGCCAGTAGTATAGATCCGTGGCAGTCCAGCACAGATACGCAGTATTTT. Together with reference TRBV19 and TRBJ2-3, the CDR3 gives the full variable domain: DGGITQSPKYLFRKEGQNVTLSCEQNLNHDAMYWYRQDPGQGLRLIYYSQIVNDFQKGDIAEGYSVSREKKESFPLTVTSAQKNPTAFYLCASSIDPWQSSTDTQYFGPGTRLTVL.

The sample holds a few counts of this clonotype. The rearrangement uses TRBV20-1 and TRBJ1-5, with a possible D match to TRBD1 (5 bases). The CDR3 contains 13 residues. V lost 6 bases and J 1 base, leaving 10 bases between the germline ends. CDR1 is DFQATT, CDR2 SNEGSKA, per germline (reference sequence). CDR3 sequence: CSARGPSNQPQHF. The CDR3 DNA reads TGCAGTGCCCGGGGACCGAGCAATCAGCCCCAGCATTTT.

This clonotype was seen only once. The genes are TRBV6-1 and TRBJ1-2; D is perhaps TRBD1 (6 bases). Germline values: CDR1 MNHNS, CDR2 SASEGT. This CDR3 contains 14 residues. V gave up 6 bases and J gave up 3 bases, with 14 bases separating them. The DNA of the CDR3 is TGTGCCAGCAGAATACAGGGAGCTGACTATGGCTACACCTTC. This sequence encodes CASRIQGADYGYTF.

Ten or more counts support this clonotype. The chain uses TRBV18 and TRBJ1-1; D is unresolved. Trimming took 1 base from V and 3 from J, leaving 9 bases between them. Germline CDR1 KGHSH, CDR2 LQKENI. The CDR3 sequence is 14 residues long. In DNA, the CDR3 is TGTGCCAGCTCACCACAGGGAAGGGACACTGAAGCTTTCTTT. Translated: CASSPQGRDTEAFF.

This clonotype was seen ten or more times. The CDR3 bases are TGTGCCAGCTCAGGAGACAGGGTGTGGACTGAAGCTTTCTTT. Protein: CASSGDRVWTEAFF. V usage is TRBV18 and J usage is TRBJ1-1; 7 nucleotides line up with TRBD1. Trimming removed 5 bases from V and 5 bases from J; junction bases left unmatched: 8. The CDR3 loop spans 14 amino acids. Germline V gene data show CDR1 as KGHSH and CDR2 as LQKENI.

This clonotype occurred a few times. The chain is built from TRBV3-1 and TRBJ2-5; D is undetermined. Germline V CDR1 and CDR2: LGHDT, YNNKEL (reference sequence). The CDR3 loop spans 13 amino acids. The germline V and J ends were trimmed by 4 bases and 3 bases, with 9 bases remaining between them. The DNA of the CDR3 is TGTGCCAGCAGCCCTGAAGGTAAAGAGACCCAGTACTTC. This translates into CASSPEGKETQYF.

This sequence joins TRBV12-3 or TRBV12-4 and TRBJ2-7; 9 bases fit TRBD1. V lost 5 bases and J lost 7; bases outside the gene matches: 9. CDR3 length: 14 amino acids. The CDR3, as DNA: TGTGCCAGCAGTCGTGAGGGACAGGGAGGGGAGCAGTACTTC. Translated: CASSREGQGGEQYF.

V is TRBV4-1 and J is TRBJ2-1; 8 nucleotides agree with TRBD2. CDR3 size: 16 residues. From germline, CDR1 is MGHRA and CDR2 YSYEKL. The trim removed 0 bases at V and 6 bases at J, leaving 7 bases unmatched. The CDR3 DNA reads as TGCGCCAGCAGCCAAGATCAGACGGGGGGGGGCAATGAGCAGTTCTTC. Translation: CASSQDQTGGGNEQFF.

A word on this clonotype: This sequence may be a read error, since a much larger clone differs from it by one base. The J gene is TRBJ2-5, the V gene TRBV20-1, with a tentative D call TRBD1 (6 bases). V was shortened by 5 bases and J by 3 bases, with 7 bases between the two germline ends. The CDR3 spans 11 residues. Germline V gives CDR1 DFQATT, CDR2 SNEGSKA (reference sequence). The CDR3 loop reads CSAYREETQYF. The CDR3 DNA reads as TGCAGTGCTTACAGGGAAGAGACCCAGTACTTC.

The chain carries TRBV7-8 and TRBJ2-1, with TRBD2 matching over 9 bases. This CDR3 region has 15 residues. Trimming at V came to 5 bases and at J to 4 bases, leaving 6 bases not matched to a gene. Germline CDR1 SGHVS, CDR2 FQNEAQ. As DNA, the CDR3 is TGTGCCAGCAGCGACCAGCGGGGGGATTACAATGAGCAGTTCTTC. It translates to CASSDQRGDYNEQFF.